These 10 T cell receptor beta chains share one sample of origin, sequenced in a study of blood T cell repertoires in COVID-19. The data were produced by immunoSEQ multiplex PCR, yet TCRdb's version contains in-frame clones alone and is incomplete. This table has approximately 250,000 clones, around 83% appearing once. Material: peripheral blood. The receptors originated from a woman aged 40 to 50 who had recovered from COVID-19.

This clone was picked up one time. This chain joins TRBV2 and TRBJ2-1; D gene ambiguous. V was trimmed by 8 bases and J by 10 bases, leaving 15 bases between them. The CDR3 totals 12 residues. CDR1 is SNHLY and CDR2 is FYNNEI in the germline V gene. CDR3 residues: CASQLEPAEQFF. The CDR3 DNA reads TGTGCCAGCCAACTTGAACCTGCCGAGCAGTTCTTC.

The gene calls are TRBV7-9 and TRBJ1-1; D is possibly TRBD1 (5 bases). Trimming shortened V by 5 bases and J by 4 bases, and 14 bases separated the two germline ends. CDR3 length: 14 amino acids. From germline, CDR1 is SEHNR and CDR2 FQNEAQ (reference sequence). The DNA of the CDR3 is TGTGCCAGCAGCCACCTGAGCAGGGCCACTGAAGCTTTCTTT. Translating gives CASSHLSRATEAFF.

The V gene is TRBV2, the J gene TRBJ1-4, with D uncertain. In germline, CDR1 is SNHLY, CDR2 FYNNEI. Trimming removed 3 bases at V and 7 bases at J, with 12 bases between. The CDR3 totals 14 residues. The CDR3 sequence is CASSEGARSEKLFF. The DNA for the CDR3 is TGTGCCAGCAGTGAGGGAGCAAGGAGTGAAAAACTGTTTTTT.

This chain joins TRBV2 and TRBJ1-4, with D possibly TRBD1 on 5 matching bases. This CDR3 is built from 14 residues. V lost 4 bases, J lost 7 bases, and 13 bases lay in between. Per germline, CDR1 SNHLY and CDR2 FYNNEI. CDR3 sequence (DNA): TGTGCCAGCAGTGGCGATTTGGGGGGTGAAAAACTGTTTTTT. Its translation: CASSGDLGGEKLFF.

V usage is TRBV2 and J usage is TRBJ2-3; 8 nucleotides agree with TRBD2. Germline-derived CDR1 and CDR2 are SNHLY and FYNNEI. V gave up 9 bases and J gave up 6 bases; unmatched junction bases: 11. CDR3 length: 14 residues. CDR3 region: CASNNWGLGDTQYF. For the CDR3, the DNA is TGTGCCAGTAATAATTGGGGACTAGGTGATACGCAGTATTTT.

CDR3 coding DNA: TGTGCCAGCAGTTCTACTAGCGGGGGGGCAAATGAGCAGTTCTTC. Translation: CASSSTSGGANEQFF. The rearrangement uses TRBV5-8 and TRBJ2-1; 13 bases match TRBD2. Germline V gene sequence: CDR1 SGHTS, CDR2 YDEGEE. This CDR3 has 15 amino acids. Unmatched junction bases numbered 6, after V lost 5 bases and J lost 7 bases. The variable domain in full, with the rest retrieved from reference TRBV5-8 and TRBJ2-1, is EAGVTQSPTHLIKTRGQQATLRCSPISGHTSVYWYQQALGLGLQFLLWYDEGEERNRGNFPPRFSGRQFPNYSSELNVNALELEDSALYLCASSSTSGGANEQFFGPGTRLTVL.

The chain couples TRBV19 to TRBJ1-2; possibly TRBD1 for D (6 bases). Germline values: CDR1 LNHDA, CDR2 SQIVND (reference sequence). With 4 bases removed from V and 5 bases from J, the gap between germline ends came to 11 bases. This CDR3 spans 13 amino acids. The CDR3: CASSTGVGYGYTF. In DNA form, the CDR3 reads TGTGCCAGTAGTACAGGGGTAGGTTATGGCTACACCTTC.

The CDR3 here is CASSLQTGDGSPLHF. The CDR3 bases are TGTGCCAGCAGCTTGCAGACAGGGGACGGATCACCCCTCCACTTT. This chain uses TRBV7-2 with TRBJ1-6; 8 nucleotides match TRBD1. The ends lost 3 bases at V and 10 bases at J; junction bases unmatched: 8. The CDR3 covers 15 residues. Per germline, CDR1 SGHTA and CDR2 FQGNSA. Full variable domain (remainder filled in from reference TRBV7-2 and TRBJ1-6): GAGVSQSPSNKVTEKGKDVELRCDPISGHTALYWYRQSLGQGLEFLIYFQGNSAPDKSGLPSDRFSAERTGGSVSTLTIQRTQQEDSAVYLCASSLQTGDGSPLHFGNGTRLTVT.

The count of this clone is one. The chain links TRBV6-6 to TRBJ2-1; weak D call: TRBD1 (5 bases). CDR1 and CDR2 (germline): MNHNY, SVGAGI (reference sequence). V was trimmed by 3 bases and J by 0 bases, leaving 12 bases between them. This CDR3 is 16 amino acids long. The CDR3 loop is CASSYGSDSSYNEQFF. The CDR3 nucleotides are TGTGCCAGCAGTTATGGCTCAGACAGCTCCTACAATGAGCAGTTCTTC.

The rearrangement links TRBV5-4 to TRBJ1-2; the D gene is possibly TRBD1 (5 bases). Germline CDR1 SGHNT, CDR2 YYREEE (reference sequence). V was trimmed by 3 bases and J by 6 bases, leaving 21 bases between them. CDR3 size: 16 residues. The CDR3 DNA reads TGTGCCAGCAGCTCGCCGGGACGCCCTGGGGGGGATGGCTACACCTTC. This gives the protein CASSSPGRPGGDGYTF.